This T cell receptor beta chain originates from a study of cytomegalovirus exposure and HLA in healthy donors. Study conclusions and caveats: In a later analysis, CMV-associated beta chains were mostly HLA-associated, it appeared. Researchers catalogued some 160 TCR beta chains as cytomegalovirus-associated. Roughly even sequencing depth across donors was the assumption behind the presence/absence analyses.

The CDR3 runs to 18 residues. CDR1 and CDR2 (germline): MNHEY, SMNVEV (reference sequence). V lost 3 bases and J lost 10, with 25 bases in between. Turning to this clone: Its specificity is unknown.

In the PCR, 60 Vbeta and 13 Jbeta primers were used. Some clones are missing from TCRdb's copy, which holds only in-frame ones; the method was immunoSEQ multiplex PCR. The sample has 100,000 to 150,000 clones, about 83% seen once. Participants comprised healthy donors of bone marrow. Source material: PBMCs. The chain has TRBV27 and TRBJ1-6; D not resolved. This receptor was obtained from a girl aged 2 to 9 in good health and CMV-seronegative. DNA of the CDR3: TGTGCCAGCAGTTTTAAAGAATCGGATACGGGAATCAAATCACCCCTCCACTTT. Its protein is CASSFKESDTGIKSPLHF.